Each of the 11 T cell receptor beta chains below was sequenced from the same sample in a study of breast tumors, draining lymph nodes, adjacent tissues (dated by TCRdb to the mid-2010s). Lymph node samples were obtained from the axillary draining lymph nodes of breast cancer patients. Library preparation used multiplex PCR. Sequencing used an Illumina HiSeq 2000. The raw public reads went through TCRdb reprocessing: fastp at Q25, MiXCR clone calling, in-frame beta chains kept. Every CDR3 protein is listed once, alongside the most common genes and DNA of its rows. Recorded for this sample are 100,000 to 150,000 distinct CDR3 sequences; more than 20% of them occurred a single time. Jointly, the top ten make up roughly 2.7% of the sample. The sample taken for sequencing was axillary lymph node tissue. The receptor source for this set is a female donor with breast cancer. Some clones in this sample may be carry-over from other donors' samples.

This clonotype was counted at least ten times. The chain couples TRBV12-3 or TRBV12-4 to TRBJ2-7, with 7 positions matching TRBD2. V lost 11 bases and J lost 5; bases outside the gene matches: 18. The CDR3 contains 15 residues. The CDR3 bases are TGTGCCTCCCACCCACGGGCGGGAGCCCCCCACGAGCAGTACTTC. Its protein product is CASHPRAGAPHEQYF.

This clonotype has ten or more counts. The chain is built from TRBV20-1 and TRBJ1-5, with 10 bases fitting TRBD1. CDR3 size: 17 residues. Germline V gene lookup returns CDR1 DFQATT and CDR2 SNEGSKA (reference sequence). The V gene end was trimmed by 3 bases and the J gene end by 0 bases; junction bases not matched to a gene: 8. In nucleotides, the CDR3 is TGCAGTGCTAGTCTTGGACAGGGGGTCTATAGCAATCAGCCCCAGCATTTT. Translating gives CSASLGQGVYSNQPQHF.

In this sample, this clonotype turned up a few times. The chain combines TRBV28 with TRBJ2-2, with 7 bases identical to TRBD2. The V gene's germline CDR1 is MDHEN and CDR2 SYDVKM. Trimming cost V 7 bases and J 5 bases; bases outside gene matches: 7. CDR3 length: 14 amino acids. CDR3 in amino acids: CASTLRGETGELFF. The CDR3 nucleotides are TGTGCCAGCACCCTCCGGGGGGAGACCGGGGAGCTGTTTTTT.

This clonotype was observed many times. This sequence joins TRBV20-1 and TRBJ1-3, with D hard to call. Trimming shortened V by 6 bases and J by 3 bases, and 9 bases separated the two germline ends. CDR3 length: 12 amino acids. From germline, CDR1 is DFQATT and CDR2 SNEGSKA (reference sequence). The CDR3 coding sequence is TGCAGTGCCCGGACGGTTGGAAACACCATATATTTT. Encoded protein: CSARTVGNTIYF.

This clonotype was detected many times. The chain joins TRBV3-1 to TRBJ2-3; a possible D gene is TRBD2 (6 bases). The CDR3 covers 17 residues. CDR1 and CDR2 (germline): LGHDT, YNNKEL (reference sequence). Trimming removed 0 bases from V and 2 bases from J, with 15 bases in between. CDR3 residues: CASSQDTGTPSTDTQYF. CDR3 nucleotides: TGTGCCAGCAGCCAAGATACCGGGACTCCGTCCACAGATACGCAGTATTTT.

In its sample, this clonotype was seen many times. The chain has TRBV5-6 and TRBJ1-2, with D perhaps TRBD1 (5 bases). Trimming cost V 1 base and J 4 bases, with 11 bases left between them. The CDR3 loop spans 14 amino acids. Germline V gives CDR1 SGHDT, CDR2 YYEEEE. The CDR3 DNA is TGTGCCAGCAGCTTGTTCCAGGGAACCTATGGCTACACCTTC. Encoded protein: CASSLFQGTYGYTF.

This clonotype appeared many times. V gene TRBV12-3 or TRBV12-4 combines with J gene TRBJ2-7, with TRBD1 matching 7 bases. This CDR3 is built from 13 residues. J gave up 6 bases and V 5 bases, and 7 bases lay outside the gene matches. The CDR3, as DNA: TGTGCCAGCAGTCCCGGGACAGCCGTCGAGCAGTACTTC. It encodes CASSPGTAVEQYF.

V is TRBV3-1 and J is TRBJ2-3; TRBD2 agrees at 8 bases. CDR1 is LGHDT, CDR2 YNNKEL, per germline (reference sequence). The CDR3 is 17 residues long. V dropped 4 bases and J dropped 3; count of bases not matched to a gene: 12. The DNA for the CDR3 is TGTGCCAGCAGCCGAGATCCCGGGAGGGCACGGACAGATACGCAGTATTTT. As protein: CASSRDPGRARTDTQYF.

This clonotype showed up many times. V gene TRBV12-5 combines with J gene TRBJ2-1, with 7 bases lining up with TRBD1. CDR3 length: 16 residues. Per the germline V gene, CDR1 is LGHNT and CDR2 is FRNRAP. After removal of 5 bases from V and 3 bases from J, the junction contained 10 bases not matched to a gene. The CDR3 nucleotides read TGTGCTAGTGGTCTCCGACAGGGTAGAGGCTACAATGAGCAGTTCTTC. This translates into CASGLRQGRGYNEQFF.

This clonotype appeared many times. The chain recombines TRBV6-1 with TRBJ2-7, with 7 bases aligning to TRBD1. There are 13 residues in the CDR3. Germline CDR1 MNHNS, CDR2 SASEGT. With 6 bases clipped from V and 6 bases from J, the junction kept 8 bases outside the gene matches. The CDR3 DNA reads as TGTGCCAGCAGGGTGGGGACAGTTGGCGAGCAGTACTTC. Residues: CASRVGTVGEQYF.

This clonotype was detected a few times. The chain carries TRBV12-3 or TRBV12-4 and TRBJ2-2; 9 bases map to TRBD1. Trimming removed 5 bases from V and 1 base from J; junction bases left unmatched: 2. The CDR3 is 15 amino acids. CDR3 amino acids: CASSGGQGNTGELFF. CDR3 bases: TGTGCCAGCAGTGGGGGACAGGGGAACACCGGGGAGCTGTTTTTT.